This T cell receptor (beta chain) was retrieved from a study of blood T cell repertoires in COVID-19. This clone was seen a single time. Assay used: immunoSEQ multiplex PCR; TCRdb lists only in-frame clones, some missing. The table lists some 400,000 clones, roughly 90% of them singletons. Deletions cut 1 base from V and 4 bases from J, with 16 bases between. The V gene's germline CDR1 is GTSNPN and CDR2 SVGIG (reference sequence). There are 16 residues in the CDR3. The chain employs TRBV30 and TRBJ2-2; D may be TRBD1 (5 bases). The material sequenced was PBMCs or T cells enriched from blood (not recorded which). This TCR came from a woman in her thirties or forties who had been exposed to COVID-19. The CDR3 DNA reads as TGTGCCTGGAGTGCAGGGCCCCCACGAGGCACCGGGGAGCTGTTTTTT. It yields the protein CAWSAGPPRGTGELFF.